The 23 T cell receptor beta chains below all came from one sample that was sequenced in a study of shared clonotypes between healthy human individuals. This table comes from immunoSEQ multiplex PCR, and its TCRdb copy is limited to in-frame clones, with some not included. Of about 2.5 million clones listed, 85% to 95% are singletons. Sequencing was performed on naive CD4+ T cells from PBMCs. Described subset: CD45RA+ positively selected. Receptors were obtained from a man between 18 and 35 years old in good health. Some clones in this sample may be carry-over from other donors' samples.

The chain couples TRBV28 to TRBJ2-5; D not certain. Germline CDR1 MDHEN, CDR2 SYDVKM. V gave up 7 bases and J gave up 5 bases, with 29 bases separating them. The CDR3 has 18 amino acids. The chain's CDR3 is CASTASTPGRSRGETQYF. DNA of the CDR3: TGTGCCAGCACCGCCTCAACCCCCGGGCGTTCCCGCGGCGAGACCCAGTACTTC.

The rearrangement joins TRBV2 to TRBJ2-2; no firm D call. The length of the CDR3 is 14 residues. From germline, CDR1 is SNHLY and CDR2 FYNNEI. V lost 7 bases, J lost 4 bases, and 13 bases lay in between. In DNA, the CDR3 is TGTGCCAGCACCGGTCCCCTAAGCACCGGGGAGCTGTTTTTT. It codes for CASTGPLSTGELFF.

The V gene is TRBV28, the J gene TRBJ2-5, with D tentatively TRBD2 (6 bases). CDR1 and CDR2 from the germline V gene are MDHEN and SYDVKM. Trimming shortened V by 4 bases and J by 5 bases, and 20 bases separated the two germline ends. The CDR3 runs 16 residues. Written as DNA, the CDR3 is TGTGCCAGCAGTTCCCCGGGGGTCGGGCTGACGGAGACCCAGTACTTC. Its protein product is CASSSPGVGLTETQYF. Using reference TRBV28 and TRBJ2-5 for the parts outside the CDR3, the full variable domain is DVKVTQSSRYLVKRTGEKVFLECVQDMDHENMFWYRQDPGLGLRLIYFSYDVKMKEKGDIPEGYSVSREKKERFSLILESASTNQTSMYLCASSSPGVGLTETQYFGPGTRLLVL.

The genes are TRBV29-1 and TRBJ1-5, with D hard to call. Trimming pared 4 bases from V and 3 bases from J, leaving 10 bases between. CDR3 length: 13 amino acids. Per the germline V gene, CDR1 is SQVTM and CDR2 is ANQGSEA. The CDR3 here is CSVAKGNNQPQHF. The DNA for the CDR3 is TGCAGCGTTGCAAAGGGAAACAATCAGCCCCAGCATTTT.

This clone showed up just once. The chain carries TRBV11-1 and TRBJ2-7; a weak D match, TRBD2 (6 bases). The CDR3 runs to 15 residues. V lost 2 bases, J lost 6 bases, and 17 bases lay in between. Germline assignment: CDR1 SGHAT and CDR2 FQDESV (reference sequence). CDR3 DNA sequence: TGTGCCAGCAGCTTATTTTCGGGAGCCGGGGGCGAGCAGTACTTC. As protein: CASSLFSGAGGEQYF. The whole variable domain, remainder taken from reference TRBV11-1 and TRBJ2-7, is EAEVAQSPRYKITEKSQAVAFWCDPISGHATLYWYRQILGQGPELLVQFQDESVVDDSQLPKDRFSAERLKGVDSTLKIQPAELGDSAMYLCASSLFSGAGGEQYFGPGTRLTVT.

CDR3 sequence: CSVGKAQPYYGYTF. CDR3 in DNA: TGCAGCGTTGGAAAAGCCCAGCCTTACTATGGCTACACCTTC. V and J are TRBV29-1 and TRBJ1-2; the D is unclear. The germline V gene has CDR1 SQVTM and CDR2 ANQGSEA. The CDR3 loop spans 14 amino acids. Trimming shortened V by 4 bases and J by 3 bases, and 15 bases separated the two germline ends.

The rearrangement uses TRBV2 and TRBJ1-5; the D is unclear. The CDR3 is 12 amino acids. Trimming removed 5 bases from V and 9 bases from J, with 11 bases in between. Germline-derived CDR1 and CDR2 are SNHLY and FYNNEI. The CDR3 region has the DNA TGTGCCAGCAGTCCTGTCCCGAGGCCCCAGCATTTT. Translating it yields CASSPVPRPQHF.

The table lists this clone with a count of one. This rearrangement joins TRBV13 to TRBJ1-1, with D uncertain. There are 13 residues in the CDR3. Between the trimmed V and J ends, which lost 6 bases and 0 bases, there was a span of 8 bases. Per germline, CDR1 PRHDT and CDR2 FYEKMQ (reference sequence). The CDR3, as DNA: TGTGCCAGCAGAGAACGTTTGAACACTGAAGCTTTCTTT. The encoded protein is CASRERLNTEAFF.

This clone was seen once. This rearrangement joins TRBV19 to TRBJ1-5; no clear D. Germline CDR1 and CDR2: LNHDA and SQIVND (reference sequence). This CDR3 has 15 residues. Deletions cut 2 bases from V and 0 bases from J, with 8 bases between. CDR3 loop: CASSITASSNQPQHF. The DNA of the CDR3 is TGTGCCAGTAGTATAACGGCATCTAGCAATCAGCCCCAGCATTTT. The full variable domain, its missing parts supplied by reference TRBV19 and TRBJ1-5, is DGGITQSPKYLFRKEGQNVTLSCEQNLNHDAMYWYRQDPGQGLRLIYYSQIVNDFQKGDIAEGYSVSREKKESFPLTVTSAQKNPTAFYLCASSITASSNQPQHFGDGTRLSIL.

The V and J genes are TRBV11-3 and TRBJ2-4, with D perhaps matching TRBD1 or TRBD2 (5 bases each). The CDR3 loop spans 15 amino acids. Per germline, CDR1 SGHNT and CDR2 YENEEA. V was cut by 5 bases and J by 1 base, with 12 bases left in between. CDR3 residues: CASSPGWGAKNIQYF. CDR3 nucleotides: TGTGCCAGCAGCCCGGGATGGGGGGCCAAAAACATTCAGTACTTC.

A note on this clone: Other DNA sequences in the same sample also yield this CDR3. The chain joins TRBV2 to TRBJ2-2; D unclear. V was trimmed by 4 bases and J by 1 base, leaving 4 bases between them. The CDR3 covers 13 residues. Germline V gene lookup returns CDR1 SNHLY and CDR2 FYNNEI. CDR3 sequence: CASSGRNTGELFF. CDR3 sequence (DNA): TGTGCCAGCAGTGGACGGAACACCGGGGAGCTGTTTTTT.

This chain uses TRBV6-1 with TRBJ1-3, with no clear D. Germline assignment: CDR1 MNHNS and CDR2 SASEGT. The ends were cut back, 5 bases at V and 0 bases at J, with 11 bases in the middle. The CDR3 consists of 15 residues. The CDR3 DNA reads TGTGCCAGCAGTCGGGTTCAAAGCTCTGGAAACACCATATATTTT. Encoded protein: CASSRVQSSGNTIYF.

The chain uses TRBV27 and TRBJ2-2; D perhaps matches TRBD2 (6 bases). Germline V gene lookup returns CDR1 MNHEY and CDR2 SMNVEV (reference sequence). V was clipped by 5 bases and J by 3 bases, with 19 bases between them. This CDR3 comprises 17 residues. CDR3 DNA: TGTGCCAGCAGTCCAGGGAACGGGAGAAGGGACACCGGGGAGCTGTTTTTT. Its protein product is CASSPGNGRRDTGELFF.

The sample holds one count of this clone. The chain couples TRBV9 to TRBJ2-1; D not certain. The CDR3 is 14 residues long. V was trimmed by 0 bases and J by 3 bases, leaving 7 bases between them. Germline values: CDR1 SGDLS, CDR2 YYNGEE. The CDR3 loop is CASSVVGNYNEQFF. The CDR3 DNA is TGTGCCAGCAGCGTAGTCGGCAACTACAATGAGCAGTTCTTC. The full variable domain, in which reference TRBV9 and TRBJ2-1 provide the parts outside the CDR3, is DSGVTQTPKHLITATGQRVTLRCSPRSGDLSVYWYQQSLDQGLQFLIQYYNGEERAKGNILERFSAQQFPDLHSELNLSSLELGDSALYFCASSVVGNYNEQFFGPGTRLTVL.

A word on this clone: Other DNA sequences in this specimen translate into the identical CDR3. The CDR3 protein is CAWSSGRYEQYF. For the CDR3, the DNA is TGTGCCTGGAGTAGCGGGCGCTACGAGCAGTACTTC. This chain joins TRBV30 and TRBJ2-7, with D maybe TRBD2 (6 bases). In germline, CDR1 is GTSNPN, CDR2 SVGIG (reference sequence). V was clipped by 2 bases and J by 3 bases, with 8 bases between them. CDR3 length equals 12 residues.

This clone was observed once. The chain links TRBV13 to TRBJ2-5; tentative D call: TRBD2 (6 bases). This CDR3 contains 15 residues. The germline V and J ends were trimmed by 3 bases and 0 bases, with 11 bases remaining between them. CDR1 PRHDT and CDR2 FYEKMQ come from the germline V gene (reference sequence). The CDR3 nucleotides read TGTGCCAGCAGCTTCGGAGGGCCGGACCAAGAGACCCAGTACTTC. Encoded protein: CASSFGGPDQETQYF. The complete variable domain, with remaining parts taken from reference TRBV13 and TRBJ2-5, reads AAGVIQSPRHLIKEKRETATLKCYPIPRHDTVYWYQQGPGQDPQFLISFYEKMQSDKGSIPDRFSAQQFSDYHSELNMSSLELGDSALYFCASSFGGPDQETQYFGPGTRLLVL.

The chain combines TRBV18 with TRBJ2-7, with a weak D call TRBD2 (5 bases). The V end was cut by 0 bases, the J end by 6 bases, with 15 bases between. Looked up from germline, CDR1 is KGHSH and CDR2 is LQKENI. The CDR3 loop spans 15 amino acids. This CDR3 is CASSPPGGRGIEQYF. The CDR3 DNA is TGTGCCAGCTCACCACCGGGTGGACGAGGGATCGAGCAGTACTTC.

This clone has only one observation. The chain links TRBV6-5 to TRBJ2-5, with D unclear. The ends were cut back, 4 bases at V and 6 bases at J, with 9 bases in the middle. This CDR3 region has 12 residues. The V gene's germline CDR1 is MNHEY and CDR2 SVGAGI. CDR3 DNA sequence: TGTGCCAGCAGTTCTCAACGGCAGACCCAGTACTTC. It translates to CASSSQRQTQYF.

This clone was seen more than once but under ten times. The DNA for the CDR3 is TGTGCCAGCAGTGAGGGGTCTCGGAGCTACACCTTC. This encodes CASSEGSRSYTF. The genes are TRBV25-1 and TRBJ1-2; unclear D gene. Germline V gene sequence: CDR1 MGHDK, CDR2 SYGVNS. CDR3 length equals 12 residues. V gave up 3 bases and J gave up 9 bases, with 11 bases separating them.

The rearrangement joins TRBV5-6 to TRBJ2-7, with 8 bases identical to TRBD1. Trimming at V came to 0 bases and at J to 7 bases, leaving 9 bases not matched to a gene. This CDR3 has 15 amino acids. CDR1 is SGHDT and CDR2 is YYEEEE in the germline V gene. CDR3 sequence: CASSLDDRGLGEQYF. The CDR3 DNA sequence: TGTGCCAGCAGCTTGGACGACAGGGGCCTCGGGGAGCAGTACTTC.

J is TRBJ1-2 and V is TRBV28; the D is unclear. The CDR3 totals 14 residues. Germline loops: CDR1 MDHEN, CDR2 SYDVKM. V shed 2 bases and J shed 4 bases, with 11 bases lying between them. CDR3 sequence: CASSLRAGIYGYTF. The CDR3 DNA reads TGTGCCAGCAGTTTAAGAGCAGGAATCTATGGCTACACCTTC.

The V gene is TRBV27, the J gene TRBJ2-7, with 9 bases identical to TRBD2. CDR1 and CDR2 from the germline V gene are MNHEY and SMNVEV (reference sequence). The CDR3 has 16 residues. J lost 2 bases, V lost 6 bases, and 11 bases had no gene match. Here the CDR3 DNA reads TGTGCCAGCAGCCCGGCCCCGCTAGCGGGACCCTACGAGCAGTACTTC. Translated, it gives CASSPAPLAGPYEQYF.

CDR3 sequence reads: CASSWAEGQLNYGYTF. The CDR3 nucleotides are TGCGCCAGCAGCTGGGCCGAAGGACAGCTTAACTATGGCTACACCTTC. This chain joins TRBV5-1 and TRBJ1-2; D may be TRBD1 (6 bases). Trimming stripped 3 bases from V and 1 base from J, with 16 bases between. Germline lookup yields CDR1 SGHRS and CDR2 YFSETQ. The length of the CDR3 is 16 residues. Supplemented by reference TRBV5-1 and TRBJ1-2, the full variable domain reads KAGVTQTPRYLIKTRGQQVTLSCSPISGHRSVSWYQQTPGQGLQFLFEYFSETQRNKGNFPGRFSGRQFSNSRSEMNVSTLELGDSALYLCASSWAEGQLNYGYTFGSGTRLTVV.